The clone carrying this T cell receptor (beta chain) was seen at least ten times. The sample originates from a study of T cells in Graves' hyperthyroidism and ophthalmopathy. The investigators amplified TCR beta CDR3 regions from RNA transcripts. The HTBI primer set was used in a first-round RT-PCR of the TCR CDR3. TCRdb reanalysed the multiplex PCR reads using MiXCR and keeps one entry per CDR3 protein. Counted here are 370,000 or so distinct CDR3 sequences, approximately 12% occurring once; the ten biggest clones make up 20% to 25%. The CDR3 has 13 amino acids. Trimming took 7 bases from V and 3 from J; bases not matched to a gene: 5. The germline V gene has CDR1 MNHNS and CDR2 SASEGT.

The rearrangement uses TRBV6-1 and TRBJ1-1; 7 bases are shared with TRBD1. The sequence was collected from a young man with Graves' hyperthyroidism that later progressed to Graves' ophthalmopathy. The sequencing input was blood. The CDR3 loop is CASTSTGDTEAFF. In DNA, the CDR3 is TGTGCCAGCACCAGCACAGGGGACACTGAAGCTTTCTTT.